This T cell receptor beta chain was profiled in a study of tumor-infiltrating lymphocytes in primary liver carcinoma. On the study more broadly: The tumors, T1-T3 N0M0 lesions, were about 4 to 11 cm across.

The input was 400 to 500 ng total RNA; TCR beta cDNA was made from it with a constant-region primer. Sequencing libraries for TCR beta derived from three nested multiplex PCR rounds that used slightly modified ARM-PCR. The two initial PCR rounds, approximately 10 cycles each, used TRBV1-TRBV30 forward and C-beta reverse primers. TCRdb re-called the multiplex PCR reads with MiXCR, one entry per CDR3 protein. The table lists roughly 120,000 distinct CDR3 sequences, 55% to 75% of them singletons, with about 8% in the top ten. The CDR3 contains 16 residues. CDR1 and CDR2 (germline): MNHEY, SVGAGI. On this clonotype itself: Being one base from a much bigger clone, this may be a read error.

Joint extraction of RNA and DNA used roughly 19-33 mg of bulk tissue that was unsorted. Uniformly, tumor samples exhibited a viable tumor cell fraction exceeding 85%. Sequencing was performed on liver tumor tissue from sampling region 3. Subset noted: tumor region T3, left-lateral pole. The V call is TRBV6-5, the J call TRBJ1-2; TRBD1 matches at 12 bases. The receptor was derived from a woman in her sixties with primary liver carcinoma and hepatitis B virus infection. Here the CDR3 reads CACTTPAGQGASGHTF. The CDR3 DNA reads TGTGCCTGCACAACCCCCGCGGGACAGGGGGCGAGTGGCCACACCTTC.